A single TCR beta chain is shown here with its context. Its antigen specificity is not known. The record has no base qualities; no much larger clone is one base away. The data belong to a study of cytomegalovirus exposure and HLA in healthy donors (dated by TCRdb to about 2017). Describing the broader study: An earlier analysis of roughly 570 of the donors reported roughly 300 Gb of sequence data and 117 million unique TCR beta sequences obtained from around 190 million T cells. Roughly 290 gigabases of sequencing data and around 85 million unique TCR sequences made up an early release that covered under 750 HLA-typed donors. Among the approximately 400 genotyped donors, approximately 76% belonged to the genetic ancestry cluster associated with self-reported Caucasian donors. The study aimed to test whether signatures of past pathogen exposure could be identified by cataloging public T cell receptors. Using immunosequencing, the study profiled T cell repertoires from 550 to 750 subjects and related those repertoires to cytomegalovirus serostatus. In addition to the first cohort of approximately 670 subjects, a separate validation cohort of some 120 different subjects was used. To predict cytomegalovirus infection status, the study combined high-throughput TCR immunosequencing, statistical association of individual TCRs with disease status, and machine learning. A later analysis re-analyzed previously published TCR beta repertoires from 600 to 850 donors and added high-resolution HLA genotyping to study TCR occurrence patterns. Rather than drawing on any new phenotypic data, the later analysis identified candidate immune exposures from TCR beta sequences and the way those sequences occurred across donors. In an earlier analysis of more than 550 of the donors, high-throughput TCR beta sequencing was used to judge whether each TCR beta V gene segment behaved as functional or pseudogenic. Donor age, sex, ethnicity and CMV serostatus were compiled together with the repertoire data. A later genetic analysis used genome-wide SNP genotypes for about 55% of the 666 donors, treating that subset as a discovery cohort. All discovery cohort repertoires had been generated on a single sequencing platform. Both class I and class II loci were covered by HLA typing, at four-digit resolution. Typing coverage varied by locus: about 620-640 donors for A, B, C, DRB1 and DQB1; roughly 520 for DQA1; more than 600 for DPA1; about 450 for DPB1. Because of strong linkage in the cohort, roughly five DR-DQ haplotypes were treated as single units for association and clustering. Among around 400 genotyped donors of the cohort, an average of about 240,000 unique TCR beta nucleotide sequences was sequenced per donor, of which approximately 18% were non-productive. The study at large found these results: A further reported finding was that TCR beta sequences accurately predicted the HLA-A and HLA-B alleles for most subjects in the first cohort. When HLA alleles, especially DR and DQ, strongly co-occurred, attributing TCR associations to individual alleles was difficult. In vitro tests confirmed that a few of the cytomegalovirus-associated TCR beta chains recognize cytomegalovirus antigens. Most TCR sequences were seen in very few donors, while some public TCRs were found in many individuals. Linkage disequilibrium might explain the correlated functional status among segregating V segments, but an unknown experimental factor could not be excluded. V-gene and J-gene trimming of TCR beta chains was associated with a missense DCLRE1C variant in a later genetic analysis, and the association was replicated in an independent cohort. A later analysis found that HLA-associated TCR beta chains were more clonally expanded and had lower generation probabilities than equally common non-associated chains. Cytomegalovirus status was reported to be diagnosed by the classifier with high specificity and sensitivity in both the original and validation cohorts. Because counts were too low, more than 15 rarely observed V segments, including chromosome 9 orphons, were left out of the earlier analysis of some 600 of the donors. Some IMGT-functional V segments, including TRBV6-2 and TRBV6-3, could not be distinguished by the 87-base-pair reads and were therefore excluded. Sequencing depth was assumed to be roughly uniform across donors in the presence/absence analyses, though that assumption may not hold. For the cohort, immune exposure information was limited to CMV serostatus. Several of the top co-occurrence clusters appeared to be linked to parvovirus B19, influenza, CMV and Epstein-Barr virus, according to a later analysis. In a later analysis, TCR association rates were found to vary across HLA loci, with the most associated TCRs seen for DRB1 alleles and the fewest for HLA-C alleles. According to a later genetic analysis, donors in an Asian-associated ancestry cluster had fewer N-insertions in productive TCRs than the approximately 670-donor mean. In the study, some 160 TCR beta chains were listed as associated with cytomegalovirus. Broadly in line with IMGT annotations, most TCR beta V segments showed up in productive rearrangements about 87% or about 30% of the time in an earlier analysis of about 500 of the donors. A later analysis found that most CMV-associated TCR beta chains appeared HLA-restricted, with HLA associations seemingly driven largely by CMV exposure. The sequencing pipeline was judged likely to have produced a cluster of highly shared sequence variants as a technical artifact. The authors suggested that the approach could potentially be extended to other disease states and immunological phenotypes. Because HLA typing was unavailable for some donors at each locus, only the typed subset was used in association tests. This cohort had only TCR beta chains sequenced, and the lack of alpha or paired-chain data limited which features could be detected. At a false discovery rate of 0.05, a later analysis linked about 16,000 TCR beta sequences to specific HLA alleles.

The library was prepared using the immunoSEQ multiplex PCR assay. A mixture of 60 forward primers for TCR Vbeta segments and 13 reverse primers for TCR Jbeta segments was used in the multiplex PCR. Amplification of the CDR3 region of rearranged TCR beta genes was performed with a multiplex PCR assay on genomic DNA. The Illumina HiSeq System was used to sequence the amplified TCR beta libraries as 87-base-pair reads. In the paper's pipeline: In a later analysis, 77 million or so unique TCR beta chains were counted across the roughly 670 repertoires, and around 11 million of these chains were shared by at least two donors. Raw reads were error-corrected and collapsed into unique sequences with a nearest-neighbor algorithm that merged closely related sequences to remove PCR and sequencing errors. To assign V, D and J gene segments, CDR3 sequences were aligned to IMGT reference sequences. Each retained sequence needed at least a six-nucleotide match to both a V gene segment and a J gene segment. Rearrangements were classified as productive when the CDR3 lacked stop codons and remained in frame with V and J, and all other rearrangements were classified as non-productive. CDR3 was defined according to IMGT convention as the region running from the second conserved V-encoded cysteine to the conserved J-encoded phenylalanine. The earlier analysis of about 610 of the donors excluded any sequence lacking an unambiguous match to a single V gene segment. In an earlier analysis of 587 of the donors, V segments were called functional above 56.7% productive rearrangements and were called segregating when the between-donor standard deviation exceeded 5%. A statistical classification framework was built for diagnosing cytomegalovirus status from the catalog of TCR beta chain sequences. V and J gene assignment, in a later analysis, came from comparing TCR nucleotide sequences with IMGT/GENE-DB human TR gene sequences. A later analysis assigned CDR3 sequences and most-parsimonious VDJ recombination scenarios with the TCRdist pipeline. In a later analysis, each TCR beta chain was defined by its CDR3 amino acid sequence together with its V-gene family, and reads without a unique V-gene family were excluded. As a way to deal with suspected cross-contamination and a sequencing artifact, a later analysis dropped hundreds of nucleotide sequences that were highly shared and had low generation probability. In a later analysis, a clonal expansion index was calculated for each public chain from normalized within-repertoire ranks of inferred template counts. In a later analysis, generation probabilities were computed with a VDJ recombination model fitted to out-of-frame rearrangements, and the resulting probabilities were checked against IGoR. Hypergeometric tests were used in a later analysis to score TCR-TCR, TCR-HLA and TCR-CMV co-occurrence, with a repertoire-size bias correction applied to the TCR pairs. To estimate false discovery rates, a later analysis permuted the HLA or CMV assignments 20 times. In a later analysis, co-occurring TCRs were grouped with DBSCAN, and TCRdist sequence similarity was added when clustering was performed within HLA-allele-positive subsets. Repertoires with fewer than 30,000 or more than 120,000 public chains, plus five repertoires with anomalous nucleotide sharing, were excluded from co-occurrence clustering. The table comes from immuneACCESS by way of TCRdb, which keeps in-frame sequences with V and J called. Part of the clones is missing from these tables; in studies checked, under half for an unresolved V gene and the rest for unknown reasons. V, J and clone size derive from that table, while D and trimming were established from the DNA sequence. Recorded for this sample are about 110,000 clones; approximately 71% of them occurred a single time. Together, the top ten hold about 2.5% of the sample.

Taken from cysteine to phenylalanine, the CDR3 has 12 residues. Left in the record is the CDR3 DNA by itself, 36 bases read in frame from the first base. The cohort consisted of 650 to 700 healthy bone marrow donors. At the time of sampling, every cohort member was nominally healthy, though immune exposures that went unrecorded were likely present. The donor was CMV seronegative and was included in the group of about 350 seronegative cohort members. A peripheral blood sample was collected from each donor, and TCR beta sequencing was performed on peripheral blood mononuclear cells. Genomic DNA was extracted from the blood cell samples with the Qiagen DNeasy Blood Extraction Kit.

The sequence links TRBV21-1 to TRBJ2-7; TRBD2, the D gene given by the table, was not confirmed from the DNA. TRBV21-1 is marked as a pseudogene. This receptor was obtained from a man in his forties or fifties in good health and CMV-seronegative. The sample taken for sequencing was PBMCs. The CDR3 reads CASSKTSVEQYF. The sequence in DNA is TGTGCCAGCAGCAAGACTTCTGTCGAGCAGTACTTC.